The sequence of this TCR beta chain was determined in a study of blood T cell repertoires in COVID-19. Across the whole study: Researchers got acute and convalescent COVID-19 samples from the United States, Italy and Spain. The cDNA or gDNA used as material had been derived from T cells, B-cell-depleted T cells, or PBMCs.

Germline CDR1 reads MGHDK; CDR2 reads SYGVNS. The V gene end was trimmed by 4 bases and the J gene end by 10 bases; junction bases not matched to a gene: 7. The CDR3 contains 13 residues. Membership in each cohort depended on participant-reported clinical history. Original methodology: Nucleated cell counts were estimated from reference gene primer amplification. Repertoires were generated with immunoSEQ multiplex PCR, while TCRdb's copy carries only in-frame clones and drops some. V and J calls plus clone size are reproduced from that table; the DNA served to infer D and trimming. In the table there are fewer than 250,000 clones, 87% of which are singletons.

The clonotype originates from a woman aged 30 to 39 with acute COVID-19. The sequenced material came from PBMCs or T cells enriched from blood (not recorded which). The chain combines TRBV25-1 with TRBJ1-1, with TRBD1 matching 9 bases. CDR3: CASSGRTGVGAFF. In DNA form, the CDR3 reads TGTGCCAGCAGTGGCCGGACAGGGGTTGGAGCTTTCTTT.